This TCR beta chain is from a study of CD8 T cells in ankylosing spondylitis. Notes on the study in general: Disease-linked clones were reportedly significantly enriched in matched ankylosing spondylitis synovial fluid. Apparently characteristic of ankylosing spondylitis blood was a TCR beta motif (eight highly homologous variants). Peripheral blood held disease-linked clones only at relatively low frequency, and these were CD8+.

Construction of TCR beta libraries was performed using quantitative 5'-RACE with molecular barcodes. TCRdb redid the calling of the 5' RACE reads with MiXCR, one entry per CDR3 protein. The data contain about 220,000 distinct CDR3 sequences, around 17% of them singletons. Germline values: CDR1 MGHRA, CDR2 YSYEKL. V was shortened by 1 base and J by 3 bases, with 16 bases between the two germline ends. This CDR3 is 16 amino acids long. This clonotype was observed a few times. Its antigen is undetermined. The sequence was obtained from a male donor with ankylosing spondylitis. The chain combines TRBV4-1 with TRBJ2-7; a possible D gene is TRBD2 (5 bases). The sequenced sample consisted of blood, either unsorted or a sorted T cell fraction (not recorded which). As DNA, the CDR3 is TGCGCCAGCAGCCAAGGTTGGTCGGACGGGATCTACGAGCAGTACTTC. Protein: CASSQGWSDGIYEQYF.